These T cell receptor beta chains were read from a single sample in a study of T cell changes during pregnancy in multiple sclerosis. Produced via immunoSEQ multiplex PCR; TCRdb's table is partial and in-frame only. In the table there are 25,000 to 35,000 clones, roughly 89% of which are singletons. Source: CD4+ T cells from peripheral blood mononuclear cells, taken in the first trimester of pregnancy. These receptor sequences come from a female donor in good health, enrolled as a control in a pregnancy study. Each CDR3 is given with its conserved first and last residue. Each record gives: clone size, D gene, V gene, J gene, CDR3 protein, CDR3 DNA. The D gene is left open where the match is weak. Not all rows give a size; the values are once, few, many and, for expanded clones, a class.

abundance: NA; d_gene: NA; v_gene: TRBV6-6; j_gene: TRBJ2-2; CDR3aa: CASSKGLGKGELFF; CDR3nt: TGTGCCAGCAGCAAAGGTCTCGGGAAGGGGGAGCTGTTTTTT
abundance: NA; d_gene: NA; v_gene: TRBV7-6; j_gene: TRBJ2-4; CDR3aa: CASSLESGIGNIQYF; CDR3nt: TGTGCCAGCAGCTTAGAGTCAGGGATTGGAAACATTCAGTACTTC
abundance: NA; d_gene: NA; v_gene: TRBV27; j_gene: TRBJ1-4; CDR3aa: CASSLSPPGATNEKLFF; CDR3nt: TGTGCCAGCAGTTTATCTCCCCCGGGAGCAACTAATGAAAAACTGTTTTTT
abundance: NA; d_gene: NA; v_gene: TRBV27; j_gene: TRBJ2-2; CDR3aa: CASSKTGGYTGELFF; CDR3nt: TGTGCCAGCAGTAAGACGGGGGGCTACACCGGGGAGCTGTTTTTT
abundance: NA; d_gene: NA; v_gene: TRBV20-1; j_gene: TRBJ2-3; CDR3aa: CSASMWWELYF; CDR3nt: TGCAGTGCTAGTATGTGGTGGGAGTTGTATTTT
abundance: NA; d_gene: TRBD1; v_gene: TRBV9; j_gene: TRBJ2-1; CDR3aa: CASSTTGNDEQFF; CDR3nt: TGTGCCAGCAGCACGACAGGGAACGATGAGCAGTTCTTC
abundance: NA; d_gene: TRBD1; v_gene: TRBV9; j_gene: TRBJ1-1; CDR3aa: CASTRFRGRVNTEAFF; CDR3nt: TGTGCCAGCACCCGATTCAGGGGGCGAGTGAACACTGAAGCTTTCTTT
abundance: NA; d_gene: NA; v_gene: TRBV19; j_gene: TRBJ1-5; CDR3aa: CASSYNSGRQPQHF; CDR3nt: TGTGCCAGTAGTTATAATTCGGGGAGACAGCCCCAGCATTTT
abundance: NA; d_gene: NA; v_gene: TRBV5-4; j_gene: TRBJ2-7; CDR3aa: CASSFSQASYEQYF; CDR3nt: TGTGCCAGCAGCTTTTCGCAGGCTTCCTACGAGCAGTACTTC
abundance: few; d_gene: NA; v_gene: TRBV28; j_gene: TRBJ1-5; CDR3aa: CASRGAGHSQPQHF; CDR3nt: TGTGCCAGCAGGGGGGCAGGGCATTCCCAGCCCCAGCATTTT
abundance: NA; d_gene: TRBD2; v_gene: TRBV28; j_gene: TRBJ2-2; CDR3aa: CASSWASGGRELFF; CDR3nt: TGTGCCAGCAGTTGGGCTAGCGGGGGACGGGAGCTGTTTTTT
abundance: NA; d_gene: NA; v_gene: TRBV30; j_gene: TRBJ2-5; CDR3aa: CAWSVRRTQETQYF; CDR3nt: TGTGCCTGGAGTGTACGGAGGACTCAAGAGACCCAGTACTTC
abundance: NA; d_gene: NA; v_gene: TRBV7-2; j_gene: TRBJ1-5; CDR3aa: CASSLSGAGEPQHF; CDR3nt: TGTGCCAGCAGCCTTTCAGGGGCCGGGGAGCCCCAGCATTTT
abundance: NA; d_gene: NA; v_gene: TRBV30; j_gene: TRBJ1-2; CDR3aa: CAWRVTQGPYRYGYTF; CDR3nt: TGTGCCTGGAGGGTCACACAGGGCCCGTATAGGTATGGCTACACCTTC
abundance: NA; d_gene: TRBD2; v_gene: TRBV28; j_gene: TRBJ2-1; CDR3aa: CASSPAGGYNEQFF; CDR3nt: TGTGCCAGCAGCCCAGCCGGGGGGTACAATGAGCAGTTCTTC
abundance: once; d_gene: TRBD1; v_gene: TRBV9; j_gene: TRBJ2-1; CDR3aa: CASSARGQGGHNEQFF; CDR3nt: TGTGCCAGCAGCGCAAGGGGACAGGGTGGTCACAATGAGCAGTTCTTC
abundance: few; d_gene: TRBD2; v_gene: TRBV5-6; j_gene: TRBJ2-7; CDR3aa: CASSWGTSGGSYEQYF; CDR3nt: TGTGCCAGCAGCTGGGGGACTAGCGGGGGTTCCTACGAGCAGTACTTC
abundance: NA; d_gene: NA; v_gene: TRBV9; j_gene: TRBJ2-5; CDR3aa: CASSVGGAQETQYF; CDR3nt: TGTGCCAGCAGCGTAGGGGGAGCCCAAGAGACCCAGTACTTC
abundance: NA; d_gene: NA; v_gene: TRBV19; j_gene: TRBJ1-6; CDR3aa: CASSTTGSSYNSPLHF; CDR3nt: TGTGCCAGTAGTACAACAGGGAGCTCCTATAATTCACCCCTCCACTTT
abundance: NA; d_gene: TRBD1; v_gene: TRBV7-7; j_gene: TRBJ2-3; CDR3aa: CASSPGQGPDTQYF; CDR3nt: TGTGCCAGCAGCCCCGGACAGGGCCCAGATACGCAGTATTTT
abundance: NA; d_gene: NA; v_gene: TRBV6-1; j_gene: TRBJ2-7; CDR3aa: CASRGRGDYEQYF; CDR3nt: TGTGCCAGCAGGGGGAGGGGGGACTACGAGCAGTACTTC
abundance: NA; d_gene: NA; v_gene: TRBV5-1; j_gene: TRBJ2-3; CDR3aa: CASSLGSDTQYF; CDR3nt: TGCGCCAGCAGCCTAGGGAGTGATACGCAGTATTTT
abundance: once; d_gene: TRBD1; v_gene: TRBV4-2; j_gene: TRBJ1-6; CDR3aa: CASSLDRVGDSPLHF; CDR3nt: TGTGCCAGCAGCCTCGACAGGGTTGGCGATTCACCCCTCCACTTT
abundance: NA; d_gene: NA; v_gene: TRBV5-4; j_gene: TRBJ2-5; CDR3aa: CASSRTTVGQETQYF; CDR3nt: TGTGCCAGCAGCCGAACCACAGTAGGCCAAGAGACCCAGTACTTC
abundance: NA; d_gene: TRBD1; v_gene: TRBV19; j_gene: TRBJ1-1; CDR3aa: CASSTGQGMEAFF; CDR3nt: TGTGCCAGTAGTACTGGACAGGGGATGGAAGCTTTCTTT
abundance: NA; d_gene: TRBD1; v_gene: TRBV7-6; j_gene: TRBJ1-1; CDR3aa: CASSRTGGVGTEAFF; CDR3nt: TGTGCCAGCAGCCGCACAGGGGGCGTGGGCACTGAAGCTTTCTTT
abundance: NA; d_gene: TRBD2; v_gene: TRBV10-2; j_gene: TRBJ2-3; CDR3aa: CATTGTSGMSTDTQYF; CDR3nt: TGCGCCACTACTGGGACTAGCGGAATGAGCACAGATACGCAGTATTTT
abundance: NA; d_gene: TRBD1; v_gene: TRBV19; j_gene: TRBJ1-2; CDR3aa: CASSAGQGRPGGGYTF; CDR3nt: TGTGCCAGTAGTGCCGGACAGGGGCGCCCAGGGGGAGGCTACACCTTC
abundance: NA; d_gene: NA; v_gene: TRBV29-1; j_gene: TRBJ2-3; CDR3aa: CSVAGSTDTQYF; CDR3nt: TGCAGCGTGGCAGGGAGCACAGATACGCAGTATTTT